Presented here are 22 T cell receptor beta chains from one specimen sequenced in a study of blood T cell repertoires in COVID-19 (dated by TCRdb to 2020 to 2021). Library generation was performed with the immunoSEQ multiplex PCR assay. The clones in this table, taken by TCRdb from immuneACCESS, are in-frame only. Not every clone is retained; where verified, under half of the shortfall comes from an unresolved V gene, and the cause of the rest is unknown. Present in this sample are 300,000 to 400,000 clones, under 95% of which were seen just once. Roughly 3.5% of the sample belongs to the ten largest clones. The sequenced sample consisted of peripheral blood. The receptor source for this set is a woman aged 18-29 years who had recovered from COVID-19.

This clone occurred once. The chain joins TRBV10-3 to TRBJ1-1; maybe TRBD1 (6 bases). V was pared by 5 bases and J by 4 bases, with 14 bases between. This CDR3 contains 14 residues. Looked up from germline, CDR1 is ENHRY and CDR2 is SYGVKD. The DNA for the CDR3 is TGTGCCATCAGTCAGGCAGGGGCAGGCACTGAAGCTTTCTTT. Amino acid sequence: CAISQAGAGTEAFF.

This clone has a single count. CDR3 nucleotides: TGCAGTGCTGACAGGGGAGGCGGCTACACCTTC. Its protein product is CSADRGGGYTF. The chain recombines TRBV20-1 with TRBJ1-2; the match to TRBD1 covers 8 bases. The trim removed 5 bases at V and 8 bases at J, leaving 4 bases unmatched. CDR3 length: 11 residues. Germline CDR1 is DFQATT and CDR2 is SNEGSKA (reference sequence).

The J gene is TRBJ2-1, the V gene TRBV7-2; 11 bases align to TRBD2. With 8 bases clipped from V and 8 bases from J, the junction kept 11 bases outside the gene matches. Germline V CDR1 and CDR2: SGHTA, FQGNSA. The CDR3 covers 15 residues. This chain's CDR3 is CASVRFLAGGDEQFF. CDR3 bases: TGTGCCAGCGTCAGGTTCCTAGCGGGAGGTGATGAGCAGTTCTTC. The variable domain in full, completed from reference TRBV7-2 and TRBJ2-1, reads GAGVSQSPSNKVTEKGKDVELRCDPISGHTALYWYRQSLGQGLEFLIYFQGNSAPDKSGLPSDRFSAERTGGSVSTLTIQRTQQEDSAVYLCASVRFLAGGDEQFFGPGTRLTVL.

The chain has TRBV2 and TRBJ1-2, with 11 bases lining up with TRBD1. The J segment lost 8 bases and the V segment lost 3 bases, leaving 5 bases of the junction unmatched. Germline V CDR1 and CDR2: SNHLY, FYNNEI. The CDR3 extends over 14 amino acids. The CDR3 nucleotides are TGTGCCAGCAGTGACCCAGGGACAGGGGGGGGCTACACCTTC. This gives the protein CASSDPGTGGGYTF.

J is TRBJ2-7 and V is TRBV7-2, with 9 bases matching TRBD2. Germline V gene sequence: CDR1 SGHTA, CDR2 FQGNSA. Trimming cost V 2 bases and J 7 bases; bases outside gene matches: 9. This CDR3 contains 15 residues. For the CDR3, the DNA is TGTGCCAGCAGCTTACAAGGCGGGAGGGACTTTGAGCAGTACGTC. Protein sequence: CASSLQGGRDFEQYV.

The gene calls are TRBV24-1 and TRBJ1-4; unclear D gene. This CDR3 contains 15 residues. V gave up 3 bases and J gave up 5 bases, with 12 bases separating them. Germline assignment: CDR1 KGHDR and CDR2 SFDVKD. The CDR3 DNA reads TGTGCCACCAGTGATGAGGGCGAACCAAATGAAAAACTGTTTTTT. Protein sequence: CATSDEGEPNEKLFF.

The V call is TRBV19, the J call TRBJ1-4; D is undetermined. Trimming took 5 bases from V and 3 from J, leaving 7 bases between them. The germline gives CDR1 LNHDA, CDR2 SQIVND (reference sequence). The CDR3 runs 13 residues. The CDR3: CASSRGANEKLFF. CDR3 in DNA: TGTGCCAGTAGTCGGGGAGCTAATGAAAAACTGTTTTTT.

This rearrangement joins TRBV5-5 to TRBJ1-2; possibly TRBD1 for D (5 bases). The CDR3 consists of 14 residues. V was trimmed by 2 bases and J by 3 bases, leaving 11 bases between them. Germline assignment: CDR1 SGHKS and CDR2 YYEKEE (reference sequence). The CDR3 DNA reads as TGTGCCAGCAGCTTCTCAGGGAAACACTATGGCTACACCTTC. Residues: CASSFSGKHYGYTF.

The J gene is TRBJ2-7, the V gene TRBV11-2; 7 nucleotides match TRBD2. Trimming removed 1 base from V and 2 bases from J; junction bases left unmatched: 2. Per the germline V gene, CDR1 is SGHAT and CDR2 is FQNNGV. The CDR3 has 14 amino acids. The CDR3 loop is CASSLGGGAYEQYV. The CDR3 DNA follows: TGTGCCAGCAGCTTAGGGGGAGGGGCCTACGAGCAGTACGTC.

The rearrangement uses TRBV27 and TRBJ2-7; 9 bases agree with TRBD1. Germline V gene sequence: CDR1 MNHEY, CDR2 SMNVEV (reference sequence). V was clipped by 5 bases and J by 0 bases; unmatched bases: 11. The CDR3 extends over 17 amino acids. CDR3 sequence (DNA): TGTGCCAGCAGTATATTGGGGACAGGGCGGAGCTCCTACGAGCAGTACGTC. Its protein is CASSILGTGRSSYEQYV.

The rearrangement links TRBV19 to TRBJ2-1, with 10 positions matching TRBD1. There are 15 residues in the CDR3. CDR1 and CDR2 (germline): LNHDA, SQIVND (reference sequence). Unmatched junction bases numbered 6, after V lost 4 bases and J lost 6 bases. The CDR3 loop is CASSRRDRGGNEQFF. As DNA, the CDR3 is TGTGCCAGTAGTAGGCGGGACAGGGGCGGCAATGAGCAGTTCTTC.

V gene TRBV5-1 combines with J gene TRBJ2-1; 8 nucleotides line up with TRBD2. Germline V gene lookup returns CDR1 SGHRS and CDR2 YFSETQ. Trimming removed 2 bases from V and 4 bases from J; junction bases left unmatched: 5. The CDR3 contains 15 residues. The CDR3 nucleotides are TGCGCCAGCAGCTTCCGTAGCGGGAATTACAATGAGCAGTTCTTC. Translation: CASSFRSGNYNEQFF.

The chain combines TRBV2 with TRBJ2-7, with 7 bases matching TRBD2. The CDR3 runs 13 residues. The germline CDR1 and CDR2 sequences are SNHLY and FYNNEI. J lost 3 bases, V lost 6 bases, and 5 bases had no gene match. CDR3 coding DNA: TGTGCCAGCAGCCCTAGCGGCATCTACGAGCAGTACGTC. It is translated as CASSPSGIYEQYV.

This chain links TRBV19 with TRBJ1-2; 8 bases agree with TRBD1. Germline CDR1 is LNHDA and CDR2 is SQIVND (reference sequence). With V trimmed by 5 bases and J by 6 bases, 11 bases remained unmatched. CDR3 length equals 15 residues. Here the CDR3 reads CASSSLTGVEDGYTF. The CDR3 nucleotides are TGTGCCAGTAGTTCACTGACAGGGGTGGAGGATGGCTACACCTTC.

The CDR3 nucleotides are TGTGCCAGGTGGCGCGACATGAACACTGAAGCTTTCTTT. Its translation: CARWRDMNTEAFF. The chain carries TRBV27 and TRBJ1-1; D call uncertain. The CDR3 is made up of 13 amino acids. Germline-derived CDR1 and CDR2 are MNHEY and SMNVEV (reference sequence). Trimming left V 9 bases short and J 0 bases short, with 11 bases between.

The J gene is TRBJ2-1, the V gene TRBV5-1, with 7 bases matching TRBD1. Germline lookup yields CDR1 SGHRS and CDR2 YFSETQ. With V trimmed by 7 bases and J by 6 bases, 4 bases remained unmatched. The CDR3 totals 12 residues. CDR3 nucleotides: TGCGCCAGCGGAAGGGGGCTCAATGAGCAGTTCTTC. Translating it yields CASGRGLNEQFF.

The chain employs TRBV27 and TRBJ2-1; D is unresolved. The CDR3 spans 14 residues. Germline V lookup: CDR1 MNHEY, CDR2 SMNVEV (reference sequence). V lost 5 bases and J lost 9, with 17 bases in between. The CDR3 DNA follows: TGTGCCAGCAGTCCCTTAGTAACTTCCGGTGAGCAGTTCTTC. Translation gives CASSPLVTSGEQFF.

The chain employs TRBV19 and TRBJ1-4, with D perhaps matching TRBD1 (5 bases). Germline-derived CDR1 and CDR2 are LNHDA and SQIVND (reference sequence). The CDR3 covers 12 residues. Trimming took off 5 bases at V and 8 bases at J, with 9 bases between the two ends. CDR3 region: CASSRRGEKLFF. The CDR3 coding sequence is TGTGCCAGTAGTCGGAGGGGAGAAAAACTGTTTTTT.

This clone occurred a few times. This chain connects TRBV30 to TRBJ2-6; D remains unclear. The germline CDR1 and CDR2 sequences are GTSNPN and SVGIG (reference sequence). The CDR3 spans 16 residues. V lost 1 base, J lost 0 bases, and 10 bases lay in between. CDR3 nucleotide sequence: TGTGCCTGGAGTGGTCTGGAGACCTCTGGGGCCAACGTCCTGACTTTC. Its translation is CAWSGLETSGANVLTF.

The V call is TRBV6-2 or TRBV6-3, the J call TRBJ2-1; no firm D call. The CDR3 covers 16 residues. The germline CDR1 and CDR2 sequences are MNHEY and SVGEGT. With 0 bases removed from V and 10 bases from J, the gap between germline ends came to 19 bases. The CDR3 here is CASSYSQSAPPQEQFF. CDR3 bases: TGTGCCAGCAGTTACTCACAAAGCGCCCCCCCGCAGGAGCAGTTCTTC.

This clone was seen a few times. This sequence joins TRBV7-2 and TRBJ1-2; 7 nucleotides agree with TRBD1. The germline gives CDR1 SGHTA, CDR2 FQGNSA. The CDR3 sequence is 14 residues long. V gave up 4 bases and J gave up 8 bases; unmatched junction bases: 10. This chain's CDR3 is CASSSDQGVRGYTF. The CDR3 coding sequence is TGTGCCAGCAGCTCAGATCAGGGGGTACGGGGCTACACCTTC.

The V gene is TRBV4-3, the J gene TRBJ1-2; 7 bases agree with TRBD1. Per the germline V gene, CDR1 is LGHNA and CDR2 is YSLEER. The CDR3 totals 15 residues. V was clipped by 2 bases and J by 6 bases; unmatched bases: 9. The CDR3 DNA reads TGCGCCAGCAGCCAAAAAAACGAGGGGGCGGATGGCTACACCTTC. It specifies CASSQKNEGADGYTF.